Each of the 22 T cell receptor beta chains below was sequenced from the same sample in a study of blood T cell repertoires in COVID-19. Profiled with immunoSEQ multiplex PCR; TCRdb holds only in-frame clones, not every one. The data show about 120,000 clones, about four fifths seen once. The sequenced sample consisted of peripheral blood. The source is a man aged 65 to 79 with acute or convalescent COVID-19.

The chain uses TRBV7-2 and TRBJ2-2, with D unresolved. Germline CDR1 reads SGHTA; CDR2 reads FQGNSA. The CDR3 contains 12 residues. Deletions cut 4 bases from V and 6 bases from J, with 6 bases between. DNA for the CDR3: TGTGCCAGCAGCTCTTACTCCGGGGAGCTGTTTTTT. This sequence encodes CASSSYSGELFF.

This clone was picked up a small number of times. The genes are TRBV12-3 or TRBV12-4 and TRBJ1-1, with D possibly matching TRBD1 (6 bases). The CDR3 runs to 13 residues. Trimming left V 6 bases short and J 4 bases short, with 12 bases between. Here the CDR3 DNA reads TGTGCCAGCAGCGGACAGTTTAGCACTGAAGCTTTCTTT. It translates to CASSGQFSTEAFF.

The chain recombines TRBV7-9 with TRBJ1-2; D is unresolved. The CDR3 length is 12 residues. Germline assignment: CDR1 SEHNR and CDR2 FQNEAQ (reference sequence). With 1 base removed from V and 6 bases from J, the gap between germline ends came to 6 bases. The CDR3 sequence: CASSLETHGYTF. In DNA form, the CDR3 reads TGTGCCAGCAGCTTAGAGACACATGGCTACACCTTC.

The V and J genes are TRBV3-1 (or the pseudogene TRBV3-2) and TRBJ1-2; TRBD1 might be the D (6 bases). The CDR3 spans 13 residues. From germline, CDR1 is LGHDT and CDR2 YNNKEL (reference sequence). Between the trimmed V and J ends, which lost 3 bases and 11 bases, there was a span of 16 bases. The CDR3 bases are TGTGCCAGCAGCCATCTCACCTCCAGGGGATACACCTTC. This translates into CASSHLTSRGYTF.

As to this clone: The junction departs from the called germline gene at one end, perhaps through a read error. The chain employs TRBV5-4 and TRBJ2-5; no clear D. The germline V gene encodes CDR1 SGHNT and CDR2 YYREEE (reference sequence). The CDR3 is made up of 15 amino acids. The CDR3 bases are TGTGCCAGCAGCCTGGAACTTTTAGCACAAGGGACCCAGTACTTC. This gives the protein CASSLELLAQGTQYF.

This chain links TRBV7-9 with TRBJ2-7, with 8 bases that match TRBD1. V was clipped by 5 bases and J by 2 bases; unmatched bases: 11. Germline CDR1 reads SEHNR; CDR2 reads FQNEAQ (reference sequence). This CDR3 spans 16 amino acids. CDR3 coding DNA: TGTGCCAGCAGCGCCGGACAGGGAATACCACCCTACGAGCAGTACTTC. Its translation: CASSAGQGIPPYEQYF. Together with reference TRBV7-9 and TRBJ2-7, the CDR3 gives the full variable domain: DTGVSQNPRHKITKRGQNVTFRCDPISEHNRLYWYRQTLGQGPEFLTYFQNEAQLEKSRLLSDRFSAERPKGSFSTLEIQRTEQGDSAMYLCASSAGQGIPPYEQYFGPGTRLTVT.

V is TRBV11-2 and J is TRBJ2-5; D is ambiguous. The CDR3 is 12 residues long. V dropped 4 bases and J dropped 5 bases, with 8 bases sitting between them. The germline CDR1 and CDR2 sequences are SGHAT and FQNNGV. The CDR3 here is CASSSLLETQYF. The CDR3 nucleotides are TGTGCCAGCAGCTCCCTACTCGAGACCCAGTACTTC.

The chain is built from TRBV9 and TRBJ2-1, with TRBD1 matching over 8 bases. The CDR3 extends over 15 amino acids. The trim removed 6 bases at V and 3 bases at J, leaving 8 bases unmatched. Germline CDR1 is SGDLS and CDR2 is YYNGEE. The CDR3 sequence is CASNGQGDFYNEQFF. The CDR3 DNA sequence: TGTGCCAGCAACGGACAGGGAGACTTCTACAATGAGCAGTTCTTC.

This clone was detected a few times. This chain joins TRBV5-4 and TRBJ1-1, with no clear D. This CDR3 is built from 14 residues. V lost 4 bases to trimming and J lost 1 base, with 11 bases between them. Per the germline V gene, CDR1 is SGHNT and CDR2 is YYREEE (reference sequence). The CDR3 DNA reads TGTGCCAGCAGCCCGCCCGAGGGGAACACTGAAGCTTTCTTT. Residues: CASSPPEGNTEAFF.

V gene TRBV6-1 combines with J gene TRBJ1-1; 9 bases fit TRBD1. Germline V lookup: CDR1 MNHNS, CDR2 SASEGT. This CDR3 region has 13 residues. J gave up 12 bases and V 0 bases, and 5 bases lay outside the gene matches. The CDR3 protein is CASSEADRGKTFF. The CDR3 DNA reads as TGTGCCAGCAGTGAAGCTGACAGGGGGAAGACTTTCTTT.

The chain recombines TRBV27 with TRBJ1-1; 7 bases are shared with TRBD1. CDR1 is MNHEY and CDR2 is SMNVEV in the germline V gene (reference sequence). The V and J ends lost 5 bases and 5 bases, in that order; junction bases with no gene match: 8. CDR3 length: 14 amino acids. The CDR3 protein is CASSRQGSLTEAFF. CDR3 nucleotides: TGTGCCAGCAGTCGACAGGGATCGTTGACTGAAGCTTTCTTT.

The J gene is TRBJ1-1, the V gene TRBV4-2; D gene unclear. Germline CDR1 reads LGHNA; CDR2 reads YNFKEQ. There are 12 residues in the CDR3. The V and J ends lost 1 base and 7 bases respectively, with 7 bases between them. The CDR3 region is CASSQVTGEAFF. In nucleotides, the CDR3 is TGTGCCAGCAGCCAAGTAACCGGTGAAGCTTTCTTT.

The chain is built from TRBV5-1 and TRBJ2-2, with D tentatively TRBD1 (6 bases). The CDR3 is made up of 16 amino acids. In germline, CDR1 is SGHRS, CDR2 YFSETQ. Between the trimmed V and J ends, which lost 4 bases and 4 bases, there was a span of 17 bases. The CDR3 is CASSRNQGQGTGELFF. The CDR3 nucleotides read TGCGCCAGCAGCAGAAATCAGGGGCAGGGCACCGGGGAGCTGTTTTTT.

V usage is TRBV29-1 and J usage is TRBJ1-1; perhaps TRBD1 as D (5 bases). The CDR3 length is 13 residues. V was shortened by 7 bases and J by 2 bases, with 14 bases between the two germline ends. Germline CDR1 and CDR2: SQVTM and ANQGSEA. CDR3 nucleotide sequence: TGCAGCGGCGCCCAGGGAATTAACACTGAAGCTTTCTTT. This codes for CSGAQGINTEAFF.

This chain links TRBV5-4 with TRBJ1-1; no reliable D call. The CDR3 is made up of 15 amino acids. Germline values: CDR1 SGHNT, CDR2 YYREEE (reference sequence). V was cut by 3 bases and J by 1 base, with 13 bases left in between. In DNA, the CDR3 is TGTGCCAGCAGCTCGTACCAGGCGCAGAACACTGAAGCTTTCTTT. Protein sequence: CASSSYQAQNTEAFF.

Here the CDR3 DNA reads TGCGCCAGCAGCCTAGCGGGGCTCGGCACAGATACGCAGTATTTT. Its translation is CASSLAGLGTDTQYF. This sequence joins TRBV4-3 and TRBJ2-3, with 8 bases fitting TRBD2. CDR3 length equals 15 residues. CDR1 LGHNA and CDR2 YSLEER come from the germline V gene. Trimming at V came to 4 bases and at J to 1 base, leaving 4 bases not matched to a gene.

CDR3 coding DNA: TGCGCCAGCAGCCGTCCCGACCGGGACAGGGGGACCCATGAGCAGTTCTTC. It codes for CASSRPDRDRGTHEQFF. This chain uses TRBV4-1 with TRBJ2-1; 11 positions match TRBD1. After removal of 4 bases from V and 8 bases from J, the junction contained 13 bases not matched to a gene. Germline V gene data show CDR1 as MGHRA and CDR2 as YSYEKL. This CDR3 region has 17 residues.

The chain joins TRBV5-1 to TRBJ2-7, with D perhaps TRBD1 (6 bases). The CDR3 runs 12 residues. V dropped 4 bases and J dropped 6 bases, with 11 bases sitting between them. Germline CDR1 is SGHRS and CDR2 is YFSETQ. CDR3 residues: CASSTTDSEQYF. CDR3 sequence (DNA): TGCGCCAGCAGCACCACGGACAGCGAGCAGTACTTC.

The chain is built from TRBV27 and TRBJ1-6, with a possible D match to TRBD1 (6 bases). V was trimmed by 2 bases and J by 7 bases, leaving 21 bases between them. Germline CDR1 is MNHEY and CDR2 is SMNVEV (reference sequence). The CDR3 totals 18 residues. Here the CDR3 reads CASSLGVGDTGENSPLHF. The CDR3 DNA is TGTGCCAGCAGTTTAGGTGTTGGGGACACCGGAGAAAATTCACCCCTCCACTTT.

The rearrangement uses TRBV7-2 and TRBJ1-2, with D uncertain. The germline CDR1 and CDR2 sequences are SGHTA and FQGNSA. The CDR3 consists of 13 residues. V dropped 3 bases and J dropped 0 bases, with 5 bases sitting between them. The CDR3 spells CASSFQSNYGYTF. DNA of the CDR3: TGTGCCAGCAGCTTTCAGTCTAACTATGGCTACACCTTC.

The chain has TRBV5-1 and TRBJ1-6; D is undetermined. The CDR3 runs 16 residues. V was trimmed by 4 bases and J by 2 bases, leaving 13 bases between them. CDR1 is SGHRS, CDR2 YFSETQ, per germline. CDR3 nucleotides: TGCGCCAGCAGCCTCCAAGGAGGGACCTATAATTCACCCCTCCACTTT. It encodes CASSLQGGTYNSPLHF.

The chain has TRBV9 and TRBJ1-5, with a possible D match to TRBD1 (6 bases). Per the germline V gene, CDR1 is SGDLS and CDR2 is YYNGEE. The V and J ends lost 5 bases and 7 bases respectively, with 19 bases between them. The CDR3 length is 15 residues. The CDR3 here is CASRGRVRGRQPQHF. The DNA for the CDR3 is TGTGCCAGCAGGGGGAGAGTGAGGGGGAGACAGCCCCAGCATTTT.